This record covers a single TCR beta chain. Its antigen remains unknown. These data originate in a study of shared clonotypes between healthy human individuals. Study-wide findings and caveats: The naive CD4 repertoires of several donors were compared, and around 5% of clonotypes were shared. Sampling was confined to blood; repertoires within tissues likely differ.

Original processing methods: There were no quality scores in the junction-only immunoSEQ sequences, so filtering differed. Sequencing was performed with immunoSEQ multiplex PCR; in TCRdb, only in-frame clones are kept and a portion is missing. The D gene and trimming were derived from the DNA, and the V and J assignments and clone size from that table. This sample has roughly 2.2 million clones, with 93% found just once. The V end was cut by 7 bases, the J end by 8 bases, with 14 bases between. The CDR3 sequence is 13 residues long. Per germline, CDR1 ENHRY and CDR2 SYGVKD. V is TRBV10-3 and J is TRBJ1-4; TRBD1 is a possible D gene (5 bases). The receptor's source is a man aged 18 to 29 in good health. Some clones in this sample may be carry-over from other donors' samples. Material for sequencing was naive CD4+ T cells from PBMCs. Subset described: CD45RA+ positively selected. In DNA form, the CDR3 reads TGTGCCATCACCCCGGGGGAGGGGGAAAAACTGTTTTTT. Protein product: CAITPGEGEKLFF.